The present T cell receptor (beta chain) was sequenced within a study of neoadjuvant anti-PD-1 for oral cavity cancer. The CDR3 length is 16 residues. Trimming at V came to 3 bases and at J to 5 bases, leaving 13 bases not matched to a gene. CDR1 and CDR2 from the germline V gene are SEHNR and FQNEAQ (reference sequence). Described time point: after neoadjuvant nivolumab, at surgical resection. Clones were sequenced by immunoSEQ multiplex PCR, and TCRdb holds only the in-frame ones, with some missing. The sample has 9,500 to 15,000 clones, over 55% seen once. This TCR was recovered from a person aged 35 to 85 with oral cavity squamous cell carcinoma. The chain joins TRBV7-9 to TRBJ2-7; TRBD2 matches at 7 bases. The source was PBMCs, collected after nivolumab (anti-PD-1) treatment. CDR3: CASSFPLGEGRNEQYF. The CDR3 DNA reads TGTGCCAGCAGCTTTCCCCTGGGGGAGGGGAGGAACGAGCAGTACTTC.